A single sample gave rise to the 10 T cell receptor beta chains below, sequenced in a study of blood T cell repertoires in COVID-19. Clones were sequenced by immunoSEQ multiplex PCR, and TCRdb holds only the in-frame ones, with some missing. The sample records tens of thousands of clones, roughly 80% being singletons. The sample comprised peripheral blood. The receptors here all came from a woman aged 80 or over with active or convalescent COVID-19.

The V gene is TRBV7-2, the J gene TRBJ2-1, with 9 bases fitting TRBD2. CDR1 and CDR2 (germline): SGHTA, FQGNSA. The CDR3 consists of 15 residues. V was pared by 5 bases and J by 5 bases, with 7 bases of the junction left unmatched. For the CDR3, the DNA is TGTGCCAGCAGCCCCAGGGCTAGCGGGAACAATGAGCAGTTCTTC. It encodes CASSPRASGNNEQFF.

The chain employs TRBV27 and TRBJ2-7, with 9 bases fitting TRBD1. Germline V gives CDR1 MNHEY, CDR2 SMNVEV (reference sequence). The length of the CDR3 is 15 residues. V gave up 6 bases and J gave up 2 bases; unmatched junction bases: 8. CDR3 nucleotide sequence: TGTGCCAGCAGGACAGGGGGTGTAGGACCCTACGAGCAGTACTTC. Its translation is CASRTGGVGPYEQYF.

The chain couples TRBV6-5 to TRBJ1-2; 7 bases align to TRBD1. The CDR3 has 15 residues. Germline CDR1 and CDR2: MNHEY and SVGAGI. Trimming cost V 2 bases and J 4 bases; bases outside gene matches: 7. CDR3 in DNA: TGTGCCAGCAGTTACGTCCAAGGGGGCTCCTATGGCTACACCTTC. It codes for CASSYVQGGSYGYTF.

V usage is TRBV12-3 or TRBV12-4 and J usage is TRBJ1-2; no firm D call. The CDR3 length is 13 residues. Trimming stripped 5 bases from V and 2 bases from J, with 9 bases between. The CDR3 bases are TGTGCCAGCAGTCAGGATGGAAACTATGGCTACACCTTC. Residues: CASSQDGNYGYTF.

The J gene is TRBJ1-5, the V gene TRBV6-6, with a possible D match to TRBD1 (6 bases). Per the germline V gene, CDR1 is MNHNY and CDR2 is SVGAGI (reference sequence). V shed 0 bases and J shed 0 bases, with 9 bases lying between them. The CDR3 totals 16 residues. The chain's CDR3 is CASSYSGAYSNQPQHF. CDR3 sequence (DNA): TGTGCCAGCAGTTACTCGGGGGCGTATAGCAATCAGCCCCAGCATTTT.

The chain is built from TRBV10-3 and TRBJ2-5; D may be TRBD2 (7 bases). The V end was cut by 0 bases, the J end by 2 bases, with 10 bases between. The CDR3 consists of 15 residues. CDR1 ENHRY and CDR2 SYGVKD come from the germline V gene. The CDR3 bases are TGTGCCATCAGTGAGTCCGGGGGGCGGCAAGAGACCCAGTACTTC. This codes for CAISESGGRQETQYF.

This clone was observed a few times. The V gene is TRBV19, the J gene TRBJ1-1; 7 positions agree with TRBD1. Per the germline V gene, CDR1 is LNHDA and CDR2 is SQIVND (reference sequence). V was pared by 8 bases and J by 6 bases, with 9 bases of the junction left unmatched. This CDR3 is built from 13 residues. The DNA for the CDR3 is TGTGCCAGTGGGACCTGGACAGGCGCTGAAGCTTTCTTT. Translating it yields CASGTWTGAEAFF.

CDR3: CASRPTTNGYTF. The CDR3 DNA reads TGTGCCAGCAGGCCGACAACAAATGGCTACACCTTC. The V gene is TRBV2, the J gene TRBJ1-2; D gene ambiguous. V was cut by 6 bases and J by 6 bases, with 11 bases left in between. This CDR3 is 12 amino acids long. Germline V gene data show CDR1 as SNHLY and CDR2 as FYNNEI.

The chain recombines TRBV18 with TRBJ2-2; D is unresolved. Germline values: CDR1 KGHSH, CDR2 LQKENI. Trimming stripped 5 bases from V and 2 bases from J, with 18 bases between. There are 17 residues in the CDR3. For the CDR3, the DNA is TGTGCCAGCTCAAATCGCGGAACAACAACTAACACCGGGGAGCTGTTTTTT. Amino acid sequence: CASSNRGTTTNTGELFF.

The chain employs TRBV4-2 and TRBJ1-1; D gene ambiguous. The germline V gene encodes CDR1 LGHNA and CDR2 YNFKEQ. V lost 4 bases and J 6 bases, leaving 12 bases between the germline ends. The CDR3 extends over 13 amino acids. CDR3 region: CASSPESGPEAFF. The CDR3 coding sequence is TGTGCCAGCAGCCCAGAGAGTGGTCCTGAAGCTTTCTTT.